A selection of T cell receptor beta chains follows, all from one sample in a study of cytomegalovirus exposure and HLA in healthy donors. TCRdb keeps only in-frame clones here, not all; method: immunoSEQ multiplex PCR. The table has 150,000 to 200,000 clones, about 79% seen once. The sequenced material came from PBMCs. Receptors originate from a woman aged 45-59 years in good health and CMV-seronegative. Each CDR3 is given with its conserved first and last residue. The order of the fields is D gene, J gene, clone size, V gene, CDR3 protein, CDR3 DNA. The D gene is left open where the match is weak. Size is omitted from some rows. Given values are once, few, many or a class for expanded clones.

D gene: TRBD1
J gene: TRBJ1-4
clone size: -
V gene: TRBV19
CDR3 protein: CASSGTVNEKLFF
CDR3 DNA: TGTGCCAGTTCCGGGACAGTTAATGAAAAACTGTTTTTT

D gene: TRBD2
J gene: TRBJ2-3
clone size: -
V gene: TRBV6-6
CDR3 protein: CASTRLAGGITDTQYF
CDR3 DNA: TGTGCCAGCACTAGACTAGCGGGAGGTATAACAGATACGCAGTATTTT

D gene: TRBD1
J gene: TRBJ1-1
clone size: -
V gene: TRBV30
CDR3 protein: CAWSVHRGRGTEAFF
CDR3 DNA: TGTGCCTGGAGTGTCCACAGGGGGCGCGGGACTGAAGCTTTCTTT

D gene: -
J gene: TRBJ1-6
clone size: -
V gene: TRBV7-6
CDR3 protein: CASSAQNRGYDSPLHF
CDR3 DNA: TGTGCCAGCAGCGCCCAGAATAGGGGTTACGATTCACCCCTCCACTTT

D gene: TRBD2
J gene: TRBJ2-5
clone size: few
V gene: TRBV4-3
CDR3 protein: CASSQARGGRETQYF
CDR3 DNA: TGCGCCAGCAGCCAAGCCCGTGGCGGGAGGGAGACCCAGTACTTC

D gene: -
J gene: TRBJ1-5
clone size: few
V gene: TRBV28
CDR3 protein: CASTTAEKSNQPQHF
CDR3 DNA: TGTGCCAGCACAACTGCTGAAAAAAGCAATCAGCCCCAGCATTTT

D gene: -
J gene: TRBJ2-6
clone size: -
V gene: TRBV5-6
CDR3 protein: CASSFRRGPPANVLTF
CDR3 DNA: TGTGCCAGCAGCTTCCGCAGGGGCCCTCCCGCCAACGTCCTGACTTTC

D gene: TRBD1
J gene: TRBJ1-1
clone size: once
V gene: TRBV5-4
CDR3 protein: CASSPRQGTNTEAFF
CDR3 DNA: TGTGCCAGCAGCCCGAGACAGGGGACGAACACTGAAGCTTTCTTT

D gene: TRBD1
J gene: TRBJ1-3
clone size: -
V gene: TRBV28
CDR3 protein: CASSFDRGRGNTIYF
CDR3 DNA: TGTGCCAGCAGTTTCGACAGGGGCAGAGGAAACACCATATATTTT

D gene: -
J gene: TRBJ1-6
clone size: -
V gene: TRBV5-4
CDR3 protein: CASSLDLSSPLHF
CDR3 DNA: TGTGCCAGCAGCTTGGATCTCAGTTCACCCCTCCACTTT

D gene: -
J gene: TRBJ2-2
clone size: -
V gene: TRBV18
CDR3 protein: CASSSPGVNTGELFF
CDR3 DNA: TGTGCCAGCTCATCACCAGGTGTAAACACCGGGGAGTTGTTTTTT

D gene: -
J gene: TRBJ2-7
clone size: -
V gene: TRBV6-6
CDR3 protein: CASSPRQDEQYF
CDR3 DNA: TGTGCCAGCAGTCCAAGACAGGACGAGCAGTACTTC

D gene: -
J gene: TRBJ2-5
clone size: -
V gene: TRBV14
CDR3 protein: CASSQDLRPQGTQYF
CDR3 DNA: TGTGCCAGCAGCCAAGATTTAAGACCCCAGGGGACCCAGTACTTC

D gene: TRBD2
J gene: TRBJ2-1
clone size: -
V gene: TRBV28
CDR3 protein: CASSPGLAEGNEQFF
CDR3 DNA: TGTGCCAGCAGTCCTGGACTAGCGGAAGGGAATGAGCAGTTCTTC

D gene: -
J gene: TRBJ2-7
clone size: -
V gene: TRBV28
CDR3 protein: CASSLPSSRREQYF
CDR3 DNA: TGTGCCAGCAGTCTACCGAGCTCCCGCCGCGAGCAGTACTTC

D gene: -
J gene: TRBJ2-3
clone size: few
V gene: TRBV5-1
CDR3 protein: CASSLVGSLDTDTQYF
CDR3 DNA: TGCGCCAGCAGCTTGGTGGGGAGCCTCGACACAGATACGCAGTATTTT

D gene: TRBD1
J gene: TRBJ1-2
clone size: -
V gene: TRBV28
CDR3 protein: CASSSGGQESYTF
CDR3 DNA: TGTGCCAGCAGTTCAGGGGGGCAGGAAAGCTACACCTTC

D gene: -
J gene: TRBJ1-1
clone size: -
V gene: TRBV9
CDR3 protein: CASSPLFSGTEAFF
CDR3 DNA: TGTGCCAGCAGCCCACTTTTTAGTGGCACTGAAGCTTTCTTT

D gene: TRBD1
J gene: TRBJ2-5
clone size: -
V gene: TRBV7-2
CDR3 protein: CASSRSTGEETQYF
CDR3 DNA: TGTGCCAGCAGCCGAAGCACAGGGGAAGAGACCCAGTACTTC

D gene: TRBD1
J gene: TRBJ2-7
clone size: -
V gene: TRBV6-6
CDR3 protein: CASRRGQGSYEQYF
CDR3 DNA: TGTGCCAGCAGGCGGGGACAGGGCTCATACGAGCAGTACTTC

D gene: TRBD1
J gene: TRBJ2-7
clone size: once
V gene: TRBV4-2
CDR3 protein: CASSHRQGSPYEQYF
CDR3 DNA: TGTGCCAGCAGCCATAGACAGGGGTCCCCCTACGAGCAGTACTTC

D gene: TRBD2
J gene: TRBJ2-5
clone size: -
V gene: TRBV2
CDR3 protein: CAVWTSGRKETQYF
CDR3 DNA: TGTGCCGTTTGGACTAGCGGGAGGAAAGAGACCCAGTACTTC

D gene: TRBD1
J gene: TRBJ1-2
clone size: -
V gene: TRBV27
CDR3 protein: CASRGQDFPGYTF
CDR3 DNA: TGTGCCAGCAGGGGACAGGATTTTCCTGGCTACACCTTC

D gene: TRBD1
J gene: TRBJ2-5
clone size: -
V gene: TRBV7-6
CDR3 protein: CASSPGQGISETQYF
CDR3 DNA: TGTGCCAGCAGCCCGGGACAGGGCATTTCGGAGACCCAGTACTTC

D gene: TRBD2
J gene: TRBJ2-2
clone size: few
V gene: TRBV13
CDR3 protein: CASSLGLAGGIAGELFF
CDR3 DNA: TGTGCCAGCAGCTTAGGGCTAGCGGGAGGAATCGCCGGGGAGCTGTTTTTT

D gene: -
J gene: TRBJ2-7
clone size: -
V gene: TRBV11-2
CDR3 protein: CASTKRGGYEQYF
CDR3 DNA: TGTGCCAGCACCAAACGCGGTGGGTACGAGCAGTACTTC

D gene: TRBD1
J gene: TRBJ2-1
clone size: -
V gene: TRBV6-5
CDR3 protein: CASRSTGGAGEQFF
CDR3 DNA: TGTGCCAGCAGATCGACAGGGGGCGCGGGAGAACAGTTCTTC

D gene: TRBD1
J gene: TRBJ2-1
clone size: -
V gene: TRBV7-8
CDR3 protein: CASSFRDRARSSYNEQFF
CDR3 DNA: TGTGCCAGCAGCTTCCGGGACAGGGCCAGGAGCTCCTACAATGAGCAGTTCTTC

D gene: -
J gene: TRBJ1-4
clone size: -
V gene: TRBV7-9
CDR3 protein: CASSLPRGATNEKLFF
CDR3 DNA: TGTGCCAGCAGCTTACCCAGGGGTGCAACTAATGAAAAACTGTTTTTT

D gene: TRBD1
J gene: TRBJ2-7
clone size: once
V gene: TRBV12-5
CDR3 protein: CASGLAIDRVEWDEQYF
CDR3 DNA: TGTGCTAGTGGTTTGGCTATCGACAGGGTGGAATGGGACGAGCAGTACTTC

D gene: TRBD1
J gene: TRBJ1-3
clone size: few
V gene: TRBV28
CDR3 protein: CASRRTGVGNTIYF
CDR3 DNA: TGTGCCAGCAGACGGACAGGGGTAGGAAACACCATATATTTT

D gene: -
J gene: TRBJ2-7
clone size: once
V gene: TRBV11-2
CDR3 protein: CASMWEAGNSYEQYF
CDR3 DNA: TGTGCCAGCATGTGGGAAGCGGGTAACTCCTACGAGCAGTACTTC

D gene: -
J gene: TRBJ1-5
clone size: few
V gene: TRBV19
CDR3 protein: CASSISQDNQPQHF
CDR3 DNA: TGTGCCAGTAGTATATCACAGGACAATCAGCCCCAGCATTTT

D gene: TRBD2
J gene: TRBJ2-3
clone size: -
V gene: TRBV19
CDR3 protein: CASKAGGASTDTQYF
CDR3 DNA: TGTGCCAGTAAGGCGGGGGGCGCTAGCACAGATACGCAGTATTTT

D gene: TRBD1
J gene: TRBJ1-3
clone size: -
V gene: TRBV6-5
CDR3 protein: CASSRQGGGNTIYF
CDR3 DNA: TGTGCCAGCAGTCGACAGGGCGGTGGAAACACCATATATTTT

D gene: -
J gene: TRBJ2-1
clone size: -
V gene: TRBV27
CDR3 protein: CASSAGLSGDEQFF
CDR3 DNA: TGTGCCAGCAGCGCAGGGCTATCTGGGGATGAGCAGTTCTTC

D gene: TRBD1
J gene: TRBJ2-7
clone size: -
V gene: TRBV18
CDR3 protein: CASSPIEDMGQGGEQYF
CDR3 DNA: TGTGCCAGCTCACCAATCGAAGACATGGGACAGGGAGGCGAGCAGTACTTC

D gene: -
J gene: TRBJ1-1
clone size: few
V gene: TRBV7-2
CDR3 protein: CASSLRQVGTEAFF
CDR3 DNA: TGTGCCAGCAGCCTTCGACAGGTTGGCACTGAAGCTTTCTTT

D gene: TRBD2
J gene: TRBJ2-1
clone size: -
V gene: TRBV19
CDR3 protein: CASSDPGLAGGIGDEQFF
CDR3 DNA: TGTGCCAGTAGCGATCCGGGACTAGCGGGAGGAATCGGCGATGAGCAGTTCTTC

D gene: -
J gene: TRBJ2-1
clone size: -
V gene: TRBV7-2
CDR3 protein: CASSPPQYEQFF
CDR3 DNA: TGTGCCAGCAGCCCGCCTCAGTATGAGCAGTTCTTC

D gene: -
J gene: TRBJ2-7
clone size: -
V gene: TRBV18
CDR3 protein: CASSPLETQGRASF
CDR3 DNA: TGTGCCAGCTCACCACTCGAAACGCAGGGGCGAGCCTCGTTC

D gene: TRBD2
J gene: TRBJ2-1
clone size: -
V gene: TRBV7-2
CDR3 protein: CASSPAGGSYNEQFF
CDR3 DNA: TGTGCCAGCAGCCCAGCGGGGGGGAGCTACAATGAGCAGTTCTTC

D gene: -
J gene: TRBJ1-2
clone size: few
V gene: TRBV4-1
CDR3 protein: CASSQDGGTLIYGYTF
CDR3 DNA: TGCGCCAGCAGCCAAGATGGAGGGACCCTCATCTATGGCTACACCTTC

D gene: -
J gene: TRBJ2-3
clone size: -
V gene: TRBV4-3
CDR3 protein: CASSQDRGGVDTQYF
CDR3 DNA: TGCGCCAGCAGCCAAGATAGGGGGGGGGTAGATACGCAGTATTTT

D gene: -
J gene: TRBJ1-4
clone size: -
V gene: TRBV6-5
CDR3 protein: CASSRGGTNEKLFF
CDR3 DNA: TGTGCCAGCAGCCGCGGGGGGACTAATGAAAAACTGTTTTTT

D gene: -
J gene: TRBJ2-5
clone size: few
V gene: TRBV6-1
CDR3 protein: CASLNTGQVQETQYF
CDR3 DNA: TGTGCCAGCCTTAACACGGGACAAGTCCAAGAGACCCAGTACTTC

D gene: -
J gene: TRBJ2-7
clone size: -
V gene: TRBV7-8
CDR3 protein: CASSLTGVVYEQYF
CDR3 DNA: TGTGCCAGCAGTTTAACGGGGGTTGTCTACGAGCAGTACTTC

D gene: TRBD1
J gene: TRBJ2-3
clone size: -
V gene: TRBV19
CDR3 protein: CASRQGAYDTQYF
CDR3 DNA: TGTGCCAGTAGACAGGGGGCATACGATACGCAGTATTTT

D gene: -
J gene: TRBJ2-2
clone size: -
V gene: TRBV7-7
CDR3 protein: CASSRTVGSSGTGELFF
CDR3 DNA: TGTGCCAGCAGCCGGACAGTGGGGTCAAGCGGCACCGGGGAGCTGTTTTTT